Included here is one T cell receptor (beta chain) sequence, with context. Its antigen is unknown. CDR3 length: 17 amino acids. Germline V gene data show CDR1 as MGHRA and CDR2 as YSYEKL. The record originates from a study of T cells expressing NK-cell markers. In the study overall: Just one sequenced donor of eight was HCMV-seronegative, while seven were seropositive. Whole-study results and caveats: The leading position in the CD3+CD56-NKG2C+ fraction of four donors also went to these clonotypes. Dominant NKG2C+ clonotype frequencies of roughly 1.0-7.0% of CD8+ T cells were measured in a handful of donors.

The cDNA for TCR beta came from 5'RACE template switching with UMIs. From the 5' RACE reads, TCRdb lists one entry per CDR3 protein and no DNA. The clone table shows 150,000 to 170,000 distinct CDR3 sequences, with the ten largest holding about 39%. The source is a woman between 45 and 60 years old in good health. The sequencing sample was made of blood T cells: a sorted CD56 or NKG2C T cell subset, CD4+ or CD8+ T cells, or bulk PBMC T cells (not recorded which). The chain is built from TRBV4-1 and TRBJ2-1; the TCRdb D gene call, TRBD2, has no DNA to confirm it. The CDR3: CASSQKTSGRANDEQFF.